This TCR beta chain was documented in a study of blood T cells in healthy people across ages. General study points: Older age coincided with a roughly linear decline in TCR beta diversity per million T cells. Diversity estimates from one million T cells were considered underestimates.

Ten milliliters of peripheral blood were drawn from each donor into EDTA-treated tubes. Total RNA extraction produced at least 5.5 micrograms (per sample) for the study. The use of a sample-barcoded 5' primer and a J-beta primer mix characterized a second PCR of 7 to 11 cycles. TCRdb re-analysed the 5' RACE reads in MiXCR, keeping a single row per CDR3 protein. Among roughly 1,500,000 distinct CDR3 sequences listed, 34% were seen once. Comment on this clonotype: The antigen remains unidentified.

Trimming took off 7 bases at V and 6 bases at J, with 15 bases between the two ends. The CDR3 runs to 13 residues. Germline-derived CDR1 and CDR2 are SNHLY and FYNNEI. This chain joins TRBV2 and TRBJ1-1, with unresolved D. This sequence originates from a woman younger than 45 in good health. The specimen was blood. Here the CDR3 DNA reads TGTGCCAGCACGCGAGGCGGTTTTGCTGAAGCTTTCTTT. Protein sequence: CASTRGGFAEAFF.